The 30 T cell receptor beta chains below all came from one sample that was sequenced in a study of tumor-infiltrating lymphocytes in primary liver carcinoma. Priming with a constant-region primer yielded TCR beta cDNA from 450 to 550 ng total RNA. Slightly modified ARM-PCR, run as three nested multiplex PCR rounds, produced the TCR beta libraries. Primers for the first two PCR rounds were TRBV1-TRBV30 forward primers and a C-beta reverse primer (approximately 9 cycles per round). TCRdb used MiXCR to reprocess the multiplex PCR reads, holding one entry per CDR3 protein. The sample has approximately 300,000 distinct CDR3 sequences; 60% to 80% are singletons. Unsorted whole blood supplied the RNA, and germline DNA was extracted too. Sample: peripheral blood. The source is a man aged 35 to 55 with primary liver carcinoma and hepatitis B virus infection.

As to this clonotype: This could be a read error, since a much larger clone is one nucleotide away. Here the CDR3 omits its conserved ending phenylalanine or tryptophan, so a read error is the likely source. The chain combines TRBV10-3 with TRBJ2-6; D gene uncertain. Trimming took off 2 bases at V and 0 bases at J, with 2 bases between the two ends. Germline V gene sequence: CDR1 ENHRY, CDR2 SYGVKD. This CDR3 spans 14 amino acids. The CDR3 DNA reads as TGTGCCATCAGTGAGGACTCTGGGGCCAACGTCCTGACTCTC. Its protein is CAISEDSGANVLTL.

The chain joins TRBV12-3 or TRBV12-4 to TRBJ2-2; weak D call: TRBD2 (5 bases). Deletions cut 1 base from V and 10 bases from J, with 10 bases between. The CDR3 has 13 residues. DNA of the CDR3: TGTGCCAGCAGTTTAGGAGGGAGCGAGGAGCTGTTTTTT. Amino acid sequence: CASSLGGSEELFF.

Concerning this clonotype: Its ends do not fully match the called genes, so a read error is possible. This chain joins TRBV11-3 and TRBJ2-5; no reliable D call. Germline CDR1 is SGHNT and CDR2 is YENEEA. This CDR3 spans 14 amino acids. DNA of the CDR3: TGTACCAGCAGCTTAGCTCCTTCCGGAGAGACCCAGTACTTC. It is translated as CTSSLAPSGETQYF.

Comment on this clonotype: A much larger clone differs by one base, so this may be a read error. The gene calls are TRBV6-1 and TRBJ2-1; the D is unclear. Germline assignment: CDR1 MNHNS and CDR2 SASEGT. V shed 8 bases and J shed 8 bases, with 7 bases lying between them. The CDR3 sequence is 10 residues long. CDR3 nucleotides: TGTGCCAGCGGCCACGATGAGCAGTTCTTC. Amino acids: CASGHDEQFF.

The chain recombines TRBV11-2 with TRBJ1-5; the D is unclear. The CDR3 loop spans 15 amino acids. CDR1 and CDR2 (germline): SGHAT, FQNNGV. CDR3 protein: CATSLGSQPSEPQHF. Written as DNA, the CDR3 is TGTGCTACCAGCTTGGGTAGTCAGCCTTCGGAGCCCCAGCATTTT.

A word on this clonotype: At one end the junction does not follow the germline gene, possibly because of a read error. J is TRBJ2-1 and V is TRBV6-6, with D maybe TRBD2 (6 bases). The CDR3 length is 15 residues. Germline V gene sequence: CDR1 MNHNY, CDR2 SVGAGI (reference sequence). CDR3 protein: CAISYPGDGYNEQLF. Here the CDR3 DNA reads TGTGCCATCAGTTACCCGGGAGACGGATACAATGAGCAGTTATTC.

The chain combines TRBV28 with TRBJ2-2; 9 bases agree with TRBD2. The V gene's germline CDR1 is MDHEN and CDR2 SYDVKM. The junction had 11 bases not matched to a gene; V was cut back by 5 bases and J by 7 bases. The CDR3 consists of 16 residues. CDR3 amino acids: CASSPHEREVNGELFF. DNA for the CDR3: TGTGCCAGCAGTCCCCACGAGCGGGAGGTCAACGGGGAGCTGTTTTTT.

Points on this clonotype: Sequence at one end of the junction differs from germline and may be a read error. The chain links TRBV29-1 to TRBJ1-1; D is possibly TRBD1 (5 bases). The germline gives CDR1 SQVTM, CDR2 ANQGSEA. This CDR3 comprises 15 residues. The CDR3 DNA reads TGCAGCGCTGAAGATCCGCTTAGGGGAACTTATGAAGCCTTCTTT. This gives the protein CSAEDPLRGTYEAFF.

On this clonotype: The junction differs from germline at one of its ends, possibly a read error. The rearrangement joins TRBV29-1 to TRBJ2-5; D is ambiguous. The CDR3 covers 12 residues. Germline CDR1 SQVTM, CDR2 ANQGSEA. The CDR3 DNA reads TGCGGCGTTGGGGTTTCAGGAGAGACCCAGTACTTC. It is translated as CGVGVSGETQYF.

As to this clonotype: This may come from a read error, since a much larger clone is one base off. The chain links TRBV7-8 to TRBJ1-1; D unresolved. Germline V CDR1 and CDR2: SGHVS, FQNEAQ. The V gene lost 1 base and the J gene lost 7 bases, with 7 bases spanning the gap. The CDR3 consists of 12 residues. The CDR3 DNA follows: TGTGCCAGCAGCTTAGAACGAATTGAAGCTTTCTTT. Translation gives CASSLERIEAFF.

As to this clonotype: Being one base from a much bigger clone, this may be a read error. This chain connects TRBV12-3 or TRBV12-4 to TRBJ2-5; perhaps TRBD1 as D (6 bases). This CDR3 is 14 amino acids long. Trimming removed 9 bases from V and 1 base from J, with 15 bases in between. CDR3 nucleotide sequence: TGTGCCAGAAGTGACAACAGGGCCCAAGAGACCCAGTACTTC. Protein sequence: CARSDNRAQETQYF.

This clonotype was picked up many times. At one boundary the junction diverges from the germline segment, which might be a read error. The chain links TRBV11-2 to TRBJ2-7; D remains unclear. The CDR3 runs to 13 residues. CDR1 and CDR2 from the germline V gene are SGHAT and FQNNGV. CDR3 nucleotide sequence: TGTGCCAGCAGTTTAGGCTGGGGCTACGAGCAGTACTTC. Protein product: CASSLGWGYEQYF.

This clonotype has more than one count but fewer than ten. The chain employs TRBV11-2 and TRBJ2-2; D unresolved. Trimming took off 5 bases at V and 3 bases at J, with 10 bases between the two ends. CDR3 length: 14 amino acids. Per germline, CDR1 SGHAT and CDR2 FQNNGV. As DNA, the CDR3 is TGTGCCAGCAGCACAGACTCGGACACCGGGGAGCTGTTTTTT. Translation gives CASSTDSDTGELFF.

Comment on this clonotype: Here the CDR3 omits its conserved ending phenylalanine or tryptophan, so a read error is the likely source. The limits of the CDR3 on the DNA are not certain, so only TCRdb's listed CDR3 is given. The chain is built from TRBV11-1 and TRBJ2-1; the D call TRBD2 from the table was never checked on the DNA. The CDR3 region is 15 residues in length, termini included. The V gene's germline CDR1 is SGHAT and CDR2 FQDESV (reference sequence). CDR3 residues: CASSRGTSGNNERFL.

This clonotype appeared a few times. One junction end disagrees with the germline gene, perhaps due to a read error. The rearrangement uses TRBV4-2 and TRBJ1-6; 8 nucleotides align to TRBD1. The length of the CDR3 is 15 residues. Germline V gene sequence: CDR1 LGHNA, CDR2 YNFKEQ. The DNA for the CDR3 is TGTGCCAGCAACCAAGAAACAGGGGGAAGATCACCCCTCCACTTT. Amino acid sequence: CASNQETGGRSPLHF.

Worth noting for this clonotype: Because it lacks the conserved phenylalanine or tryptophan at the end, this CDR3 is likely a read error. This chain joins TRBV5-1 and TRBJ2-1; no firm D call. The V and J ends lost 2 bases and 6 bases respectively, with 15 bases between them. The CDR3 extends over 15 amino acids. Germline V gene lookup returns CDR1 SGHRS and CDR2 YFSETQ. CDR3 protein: CASSFLTQPGNEQFL. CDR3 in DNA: TGCGCCAGCAGCTTTCTGACCCAGCCGGGCAATGAGCAGTTCCTC.

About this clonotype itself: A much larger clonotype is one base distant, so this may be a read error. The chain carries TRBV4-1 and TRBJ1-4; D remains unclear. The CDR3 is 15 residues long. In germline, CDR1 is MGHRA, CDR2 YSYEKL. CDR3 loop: CASSQGVQNNAKLFF. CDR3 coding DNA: TGCGCCAGCAGCCAGGGAGTCCAGAATAATGCAAAACTGTTTTTT.

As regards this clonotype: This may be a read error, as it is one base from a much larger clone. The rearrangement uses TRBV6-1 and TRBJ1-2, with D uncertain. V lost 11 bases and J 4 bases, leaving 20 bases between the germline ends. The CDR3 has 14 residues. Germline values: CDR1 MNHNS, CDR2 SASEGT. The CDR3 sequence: CAGQHPIGLYGYTF. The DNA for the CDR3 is TGTGCCGGCCAACACCCGATAGGGCTCTATGGCTACACCTTC.

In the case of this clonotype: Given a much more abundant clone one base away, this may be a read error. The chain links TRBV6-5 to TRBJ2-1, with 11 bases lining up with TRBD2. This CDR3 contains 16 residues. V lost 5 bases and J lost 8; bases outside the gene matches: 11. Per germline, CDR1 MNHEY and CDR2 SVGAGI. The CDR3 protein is CASSDISGRALHEQFF. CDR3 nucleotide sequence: TGTGCCAGCAGTGACATTAGCGGGAGGGCCCTCCATGAGCAGTTCTTC.

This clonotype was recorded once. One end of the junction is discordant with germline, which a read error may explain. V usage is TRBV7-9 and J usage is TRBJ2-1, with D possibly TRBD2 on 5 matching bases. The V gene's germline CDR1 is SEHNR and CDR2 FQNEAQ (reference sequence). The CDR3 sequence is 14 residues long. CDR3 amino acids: CASSRPEEHNEHFF. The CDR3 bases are TGTGCCAGCAGCCGCCCGGAGGAACACAATGAGCATTTCTTC.

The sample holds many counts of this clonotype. The DNA of the CDR3 is TGCAGCGCCCTTCCGGGACTAGCGGACGAGCAGTACTTC. Encoded protein: CSALPGLADEQYF. The chain carries TRBV29-1 and TRBJ2-7; 11 bases fit TRBD2. CDR1 and CDR2 (germline): SQVTM, ANQGSEA. The CDR3 spans 13 residues. V trimming: 7 bases; J trimming: 5 bases; junction bases outside the gene matches: 7.

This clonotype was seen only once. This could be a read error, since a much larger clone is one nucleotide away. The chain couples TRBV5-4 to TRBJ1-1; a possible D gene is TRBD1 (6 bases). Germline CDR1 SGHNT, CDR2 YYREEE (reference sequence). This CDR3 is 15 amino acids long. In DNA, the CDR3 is TGTGCCAGCAGCTTGTTGGGGGGCCTGAACCCTGAAGCTTTCTTT. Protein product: CASSLLGGLNPEAFF.

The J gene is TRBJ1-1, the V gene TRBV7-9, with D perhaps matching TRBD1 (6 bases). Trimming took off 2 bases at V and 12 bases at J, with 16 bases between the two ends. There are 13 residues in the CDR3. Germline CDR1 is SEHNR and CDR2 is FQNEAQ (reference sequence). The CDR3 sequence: CASSLPGEGETFF. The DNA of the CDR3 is TGTGCCAGCAGCTTACCAGGGGAGGGAGAAACTTTCTTT.

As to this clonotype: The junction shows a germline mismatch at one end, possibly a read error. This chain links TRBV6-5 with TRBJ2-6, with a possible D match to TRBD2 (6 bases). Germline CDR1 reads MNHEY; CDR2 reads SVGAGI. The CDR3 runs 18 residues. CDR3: CANSSAGLRDSGANVLTF. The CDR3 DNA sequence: TGTGCCAACAGTTCCGCGGGGTTGAGAGACTCTGGGGCCAACGTCCTGACTTTC.

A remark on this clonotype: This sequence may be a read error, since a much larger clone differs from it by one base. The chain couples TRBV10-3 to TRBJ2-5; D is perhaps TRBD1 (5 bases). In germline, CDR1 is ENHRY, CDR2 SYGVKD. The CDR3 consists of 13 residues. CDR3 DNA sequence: TGTGCCATCAAAAGGGGCACCGAAGAGACCCGGTACTTC. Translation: CAIKRGTEETRYF.

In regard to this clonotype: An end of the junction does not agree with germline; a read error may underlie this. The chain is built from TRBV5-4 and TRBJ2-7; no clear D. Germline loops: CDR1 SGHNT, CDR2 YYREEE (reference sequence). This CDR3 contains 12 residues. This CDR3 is CASSLDSDERYF. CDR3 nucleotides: TGTGCCAGCAGCTTGGACTCAGACGAGCGGTACTTC.

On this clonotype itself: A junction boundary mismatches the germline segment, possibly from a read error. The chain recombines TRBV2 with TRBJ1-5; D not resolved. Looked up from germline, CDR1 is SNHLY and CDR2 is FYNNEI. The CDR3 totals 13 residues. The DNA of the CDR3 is TGTGCTAGCAGAACGACGGGCAATCAGCCCCAGCATTTT. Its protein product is CASRTTGNQPQHF.

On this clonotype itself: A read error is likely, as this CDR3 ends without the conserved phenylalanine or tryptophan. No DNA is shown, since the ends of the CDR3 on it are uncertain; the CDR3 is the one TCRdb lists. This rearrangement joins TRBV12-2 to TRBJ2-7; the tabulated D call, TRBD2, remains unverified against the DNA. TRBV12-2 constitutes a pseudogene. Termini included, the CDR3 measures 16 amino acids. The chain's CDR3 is CASRSGRSGNRNEQYL.

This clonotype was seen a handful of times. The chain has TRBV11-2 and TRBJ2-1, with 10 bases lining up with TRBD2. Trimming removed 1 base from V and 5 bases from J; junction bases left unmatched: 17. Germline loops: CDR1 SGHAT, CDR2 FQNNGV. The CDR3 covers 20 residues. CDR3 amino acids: CASSLVGTSASQAFHNEQFF. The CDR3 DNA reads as TGTGCCAGCAGCTTAGTGGGGACTAGCGCGAGTCAAGCCTTCCACAATGAGCAGTTCTTC.

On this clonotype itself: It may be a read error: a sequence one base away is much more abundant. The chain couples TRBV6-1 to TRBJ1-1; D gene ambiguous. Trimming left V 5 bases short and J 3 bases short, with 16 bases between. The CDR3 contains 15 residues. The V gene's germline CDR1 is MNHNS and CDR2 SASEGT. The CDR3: CASSPLFGIDTEAFF. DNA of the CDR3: TGTGCCAGCAGTCCCCTCTTTGGGATCGACACTGAAGCTTTCTTT.